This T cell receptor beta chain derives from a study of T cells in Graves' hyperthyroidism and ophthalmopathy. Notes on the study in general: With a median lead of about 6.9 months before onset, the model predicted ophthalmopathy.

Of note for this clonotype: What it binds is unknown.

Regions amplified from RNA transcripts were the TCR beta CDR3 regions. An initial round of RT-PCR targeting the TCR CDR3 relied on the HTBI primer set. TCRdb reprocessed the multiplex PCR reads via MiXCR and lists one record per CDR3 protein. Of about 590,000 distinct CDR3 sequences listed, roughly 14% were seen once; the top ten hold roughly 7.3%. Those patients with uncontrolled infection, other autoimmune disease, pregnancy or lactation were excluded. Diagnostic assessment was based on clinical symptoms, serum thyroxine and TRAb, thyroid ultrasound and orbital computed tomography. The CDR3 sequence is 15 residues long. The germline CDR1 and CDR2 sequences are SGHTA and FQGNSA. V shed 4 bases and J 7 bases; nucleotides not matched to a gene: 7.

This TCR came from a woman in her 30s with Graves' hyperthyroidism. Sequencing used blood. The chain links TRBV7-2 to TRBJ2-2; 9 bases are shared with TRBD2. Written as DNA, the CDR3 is TGTGCCAGCAGCTACCCGGGACTAGCTTTCGGGGAGCTGTTTTTT. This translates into CASSYPGLAFGELFF. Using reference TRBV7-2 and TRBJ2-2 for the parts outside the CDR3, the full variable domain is GAGVSQSPSNKVTEKGKDVELRCDPISGHTALYWYRQSLGQGLEFLIYFQGNSAPDKSGLPSDRFSAERTGGSVSTLTIQRTQQEDSAVYLCASSYPGLAFGELFFGEGSRLTVL.